The 3 T cell receptor beta chains in this list originate from one sample, sequenced in a study of T-cell memory formation after mild COVID-19. Via MiXCR, TCRdb re-called the 5' RACE reads, giving one row per CDR3 protein. The profile shows 450,000 or so distinct CDR3 sequences, 20% to 30% of them singletons. Sequencing was carried out using PBMCs or a T cell subset sorted from them (not recorded which). The receptors stem from an adult woman who had mild COVID-19 (a few samples of this study predate the infection). Cell type and time point are not known.

The chain has TRBV5-1 and TRBJ2-3, with unresolved D. The CDR3 has 14 amino acids. Germline-derived CDR1 and CDR2 are SGHRS and YFSETQ. V lost 0 bases and J lost 1, with 6 bases in between. Here the CDR3 reads CASSLAIRTDTQYF. The CDR3 DNA is TGCGCCAGCAGCTTGGCGATCCGCACAGATACGCAGTATTTT.

The V and J genes are TRBV29-1 and TRBJ1-1, with 7 bases aligning to TRBD1. This CDR3 contains 13 residues. The V and J ends lost 5 bases and 5 bases, in that order; junction bases with no gene match: 8. From germline, CDR1 is SQVTM and CDR2 ANQGSEA. The CDR3 is CSVQTGWETEAFF. The CDR3 coding sequence is TGCAGCGTTCAGACAGGGTGGGAGACTGAAGCTTTCTTT. The full variable domain, with the rest looked up from reference TRBV29-1 and TRBJ1-1, is SAVISQKPSRDICQRGTSLTIQCQVDSQVTMMFWYRQQPGQSLTLIATANQGSEATYESGFVIDKFPISRPNLTFSTLTVSNMSPEDSSIYLCSVQTGWETEAFFGQGTRLTVV.

The chain joins TRBV5-1 to TRBJ2-2; D is possibly TRBD1 (5 bases). The CDR3 is 13 amino acids. The V and J ends lost 4 bases and 4 bases respectively, with 8 bases between them. Germline V CDR1 and CDR2: SGHRS, YFSETQ. The CDR3 reads CASSPRVTGELFF. CDR3 DNA: TGCGCCAGCAGCCCCAGGGTCACCGGGGAGCTGTTTTTT.